The 7 T cell receptor beta chains below were found in one sample sequenced in a study of early T cells in non-severe SARS-CoV-2 infection. Via MiXCR, TCRdb re-called the 5' RACE reads, giving one row per CDR3 protein. This table holds fewer than 30,000 distinct CDR3 sequences, 5.3% found once. The sample was whole blood. The receptors here all came from an adult who was a healthcare worker with PCR-confirmed SARS-CoV-2 infection or an uninfected control (not recorded which).

This clonotype has a count of ten or more. The chain is built from TRBV3-1 and TRBJ2-2; 7 bases are shared with TRBD2. The J segment lost 6 bases and the V segment lost 2 bases, leaving 6 bases of the junction unmatched. CDR1 is LGHDT, CDR2 YNNKEL, per germline (reference sequence). The CDR3 totals 15 residues. This CDR3 is CASSQPGLDAGELFF. The CDR3 coding sequence is TGTGCCAGCAGCCAACCTGGACTAGACGCCGGGGAGCTGTTTTTT.

V gene TRBV19 combines with J gene TRBJ2-6; 10 nucleotides align to TRBD1. CDR1 LNHDA and CDR2 SQIVND come from the germline V gene (reference sequence). CDR3 length: 16 amino acids. After removal of 5 bases from V and 0 bases from J, the junction contained 1 base not matched to a gene. CDR3 nucleotides: TGTGCCAGTAGTGGGACAGGGGCCTCTGGGGCCAACGTCCTGACTTTC. As protein: CASSGTGASGANVLTF.

This clonotype was recorded a few times. The genes are TRBV20-1 and TRBJ1-1; 8 nucleotides agree with TRBD1. The length of the CDR3 is 16 residues. With V trimmed by 1 base and J by 2 bases, 9 bases remained unmatched. Germline V gene data show CDR1 as DFQATT and CDR2 as SNEGSKA (reference sequence). The CDR3 sequence is CSARVIGQGGNTEAFF. As DNA, the CDR3 is TGCAGTGCTAGAGTAATTGGACAGGGAGGAAACACTGAAGCTTTCTTT.

J is TRBJ1-5 and V is TRBV28; D unresolved. Trimming took off 2 bases at V and 0 bases at J, with 8 bases between the two ends. CDR1 and CDR2 (germline): MDHEN, SYDVKM. The CDR3 has 15 amino acids. Written as DNA, the CDR3 is TGTGCCAGCAGTTTAGGAGGGTATAGCAATCAGCCCCAGCATTTT. This sequence encodes CASSLGGYSNQPQHF.

This clonotype was recorded many times. The V gene is TRBV7-2, the J gene TRBJ2-1, with D hard to call. The germline V gene encodes CDR1 SGHTA and CDR2 FQGNSA. Trimming removed 5 bases from V and 10 bases from J, with 12 bases in between. This CDR3 region has 12 residues. CDR3 DNA: TGTGCCAGCAGCCCTAACCGGGTCGAGCAGTTCTTC. This encodes CASSPNRVEQFF.

This chain connects TRBV5-1 to TRBJ2-1; D not certain. Trimming pared 2 bases from V and 0 bases from J, leaving 6 bases between. There are 14 residues in the CDR3. Germline V lookup: CDR1 SGHRS, CDR2 YFSETQ. This CDR3 reads CASSFQISYNEQFF. CDR3 in DNA: TGCGCCAGCAGCTTCCAGATCTCCTACAATGAGCAGTTCTTC.

This chain links TRBV6-4 with TRBJ2-1; 8 bases are shared with TRBD2. The V and J ends lost 6 bases and 5 bases, in that order; junction bases with no gene match: 12. The germline V gene has CDR1 MRHNA and CDR2 SNTAGT. The CDR3 contains 16 residues. The CDR3 bases are TGTGCCAGCAGCGGATGGAGCGGGAGCGGTCACAATGAGCAGTTCTTC. Translation: CASSGWSGSGHNEQFF.